These 32 T cell receptor beta chains originate from one sample sequenced in a study of cytomegalovirus exposure and HLA in healthy donors. Primers included in the PCR were 60 Vbeta and 13 Jbeta primers. The data were produced by immunoSEQ multiplex PCR, yet TCRdb's version contains in-frame clones alone and is incomplete. Found here are some 180,000 clones, 70% to 85% of them singletons; the top ten hold about 1.5%. The sample consisted of PBMCs. Receptor source: a man aged 18 to 29 in good health and CMV-seronegative.

V usage is TRBV6-1 and J usage is TRBJ1-5; 9 bases map to TRBD1. The germline CDR1 and CDR2 sequences are MNHNS and SASEGT. The ends lost 1 base at V and 11 bases at J; junction bases unmatched: 6. The CDR3 is made up of 14 amino acids. The chain's CDR3 is CASSEVGTGTSQHF. The CDR3 DNA reads TGTGCCAGCAGTGAAGTAGGGACAGGGACGTCCCAGCATTTT.

The chain uses TRBV7-2 and TRBJ2-5; 10 positions agree with TRBD2. There are 17 residues in the CDR3. Trimming at V came to 4 bases and at J to 1 base, leaving 9 bases not matched to a gene. Germline V gene data show CDR1 as SGHTA and CDR2 as FQGNSA. CDR3 in amino acids: CASSWRRQRGGQETQYF. The DNA of the CDR3 is TGTGCCAGCAGCTGGAGACGCCAGCGGGGGGGCCAAGAGACCCAGTACTTC. The full variable domain, its missing parts supplied by reference TRBV7-2 and TRBJ2-5, is GAGVSQSPSNKVTEKGKDVELRCDPISGHTALYWYRQSLGQGLEFLIYFQGNSAPDKSGLPSDRFSAERTGGSVSTLTIQRTQQEDSAVYLCASSWRRQRGGQETQYFGPGTRLLVL.

The chain links TRBV4-2 to TRBJ2-1, with D tentatively TRBD2 (6 bases). With 1 base removed from V and 0 bases from J, the gap between germline ends came to 13 bases. In germline, CDR1 is LGHNA, CDR2 YNFKEQ. This CDR3 is 17 amino acids long. The CDR3 sequence is CASSQAGTPRSYNEQFF. In DNA, the CDR3 is TGTGCCAGCAGCCAAGCGGGGACTCCGCGCTCCTACAATGAGCAGTTCTTC.

The chain recombines TRBV30 with TRBJ1-5, with TRBD1 as a possible D gene (5 bases). The CDR3 is 14 amino acids. The germline V gene encodes CDR1 GTSNPN and CDR2 SVGIG (reference sequence). V lost 6 bases and J 0 bases, leaving 12 bases between the germline ends. The CDR3: CACSGVHSNQPQHF. For the CDR3, the DNA is TGTGCCTGCTCGGGGGTTCATAGCAATCAGCCCCAGCATTTT. The whole variable domain, remainder taken from reference TRBV30 and TRBJ1-5, is SQTIHQWPATLVQPVGSPLSLECTVEGTSNPNLYWYRQAAGRGLQLLFYSVGIGQISSEVPQNLSASRPQDRQFILSSKKLLLSDSGFYLCACSGVHSNQPQHFGDGTRLSIL.

The genes are TRBV10-3 and TRBJ1-6, with D tentatively TRBD1 (6 bases). Per the germline V gene, CDR1 is ENHRY and CDR2 is SYGVKD. The CDR3 totals 17 residues. The V end lost 2 bases, the J end lost 5 bases, and 16 bases lay between the germline ends. CDR3 sequence (DNA): TGTGCCATCAGTGAGCCTTCGTTAGGACAGAATAATTCACCCCTCCACTTT. As protein: CAISEPSLGQNNSPLHF.

The rearrangement joins TRBV7-8 to TRBJ1-2; possible D gene TRBD1, 5 bases. V lost 1 base to trimming and J lost 4 bases, with 16 bases between them. CDR1 and CDR2 (germline): SGHVS, FQNEAQ. This CDR3 spans 16 amino acids. CDR3 coding DNA: TGTGCCAGCAGCTTAGTGACAGTACAGAGGCTCTATGGCTACACCTTC. It is translated as CASSLVTVQRLYGYTF. Looking up the rest from reference TRBV7-8 and TRBJ1-2 gives the full variable domain: GAGVSQSPRYKVAKRGQDVALRCDPISGHVSLFWYQQALGQGPEFLTYFQNEAQLDKSGLPSDRFFAERPEGSVSTLKIQRTQQEDSAVYLCASSLVTVQRLYGYTFGSGTRLTVV.

The chain joins TRBV5-6 to TRBJ2-1; possible D gene TRBD1, 5 bases. CDR1 is SGHDT and CDR2 is YYEEEE in the germline V gene. Trimming shortened V by 5 bases and J by 1 base, and 22 bases separated the two germline ends. This CDR3 spans 18 amino acids. The CDR3 coding sequence is TGTGCCAGCAGTTCCCGACAGCGTATGCGGTTATCCTACAATGAGCAGTTCTTC. Protein: CASSSRQRMRLSYNEQFF.

This clone was detected only a few times. V is TRBV14 and J is TRBJ2-1, with TRBD1 matching over 11 bases. The germline V gene has CDR1 SGHDN and CDR2 FVKESK. The CDR3 is made up of 15 amino acids. Trimming at V came to 4 bases and at J to 8 bases, leaving 7 bases not matched to a gene. Written as DNA, the CDR3 is TGTGCCAGCAGCCGAGGACAGGGGGCTCACCATGAGCAGTTCTTC. Protein: CASSRGQGAHHEQFF.

The table lists this clone with a few counts. The rearrangement joins TRBV4-2 to TRBJ2-3; TRBD2 is a possible D gene (7 bases). The CDR3 spans 15 residues. Germline V lookup: CDR1 LGHNA, CDR2 YNFKEQ. With 1 base removed from V and 5 bases from J, the gap between germline ends came to 13 bases. CDR3 region: CASSQGGGGKDTQYF. The CDR3 DNA follows: TGTGCCAGCAGCCAAGGCGGCGGGGGCAAAGATACGCAGTATTTT.

This sequence joins TRBV19 and TRBJ2-5, with D maybe TRBD1 (6 bases). The DNA end lines up better with TRBJ2-7; the J call may be wrong. The CDR3 length is 15 residues. The germline V gene has CDR1 LNHDA and CDR2 SQIVND (reference sequence). Here the CDR3 DNA reads TGTGCCAGTAGTATCCGACCGGGACAAGCCTACGAGCAGTACTTC. Its translation is CASSIRPGQAYEQYF.

This chain joins TRBV30 and TRBJ2-3; possibly TRBD1 for D (6 bases). Looked up from germline, CDR1 is GTSNPN and CDR2 is SVGIG (reference sequence). Trimming cost V 4 bases and J 2 bases, with 19 bases left between them. The CDR3 is made up of 16 amino acids. DNA of the CDR3: TGTGCCTGGAAAACCCCCGGGACAACTCACACAGATACGCAGTATTTT. Translation gives CAWKTPGTTHTDTQYF.

This clone has a handful of counts. The V and J genes are TRBV11-3 and TRBJ2-7; 10 nucleotides agree with TRBD1. The CDR3 covers 16 residues. The V gene's germline CDR1 is SGHNT and CDR2 YENEEA. V was pared by 5 bases and J by 0 bases, with 7 bases of the junction left unmatched. The CDR3 loop reads CASSLRQGASSYEQYF. CDR3 nucleotides: TGTGCCAGCAGCCTACGACAGGGGGCGAGCTCCTACGAGCAGTACTTC.

This clone was counted a few times. This chain uses TRBV7-3 with TRBJ2-2; 9 bases agree with TRBD2. Per the germline V gene, CDR1 is SGHTA and CDR2 is FQGTGA. The CDR3 spans 15 residues. The V gene end was trimmed by 2 bases and the J gene end by 7 bases; junction bases not matched to a gene: 5. CDR3 in DNA: TGTGCCAGCAGCTTATTAGCGGGAGTAGGCGGGGAGCTGTTTTTT. It codes for CASSLLAGVGGELFF.

The V call is TRBV25-1, the J call TRBJ2-7; TRBD2 aligns across 8 bases. The ends lost 1 base at V and 7 bases at J; junction bases unmatched: 0. The germline gives CDR1 MGHDK, CDR2 SYGVNS. The CDR3 runs 12 residues. CDR3 DNA: TGTGCCAGCAGTGAATTAGCGGGGGAGCAGTACTTC. Its protein is CASSELAGEQYF.

The V call is TRBV30, the J call TRBJ2-1; possible D gene TRBD1, 5 bases. The V gene lost 5 bases and the J gene lost 8 bases, with 13 bases spanning the gap. CDR3 length: 12 residues. The germline V gene encodes CDR1 GTSNPN and CDR2 SVGIG (reference sequence). Here the CDR3 DNA reads TGTGCCTGGGCTCCCCAGGGTTATGAGCAGTTCTTC. Translating it yields CAWAPQGYEQFF. Supplemented by reference TRBV30 and TRBJ2-1, the full variable domain reads SQTIHQWPATLVQPVGSPLSLECTVEGTSNPNLYWYRQAAGRGLQLLFYSVGIGQISSEVPQNLSASRPQDRQFILSSKKLLLSDSGFYLCAWAPQGYEQFFGPGTRLTVL.

The chain joins TRBV19 to TRBJ2-7; D possibly corresponds to TRBD1 (6 bases). This CDR3 contains 14 residues. Germline CDR1 LNHDA, CDR2 SQIVND (reference sequence). Trimming cost V 5 bases and J 0 bases, with 11 bases left between them. The CDR3 sequence: CASSPGHHSYEQYF. Here the CDR3 DNA reads TGTGCCAGTAGTCCGGGACACCACTCCTACGAGCAGTACTTC.

This chain joins TRBV7-9 and TRBJ2-5; possible D gene TRBD2, 6 bases. The J call may not be correct, given that the DNA end is closer to TRBJ2-7. In germline, CDR1 is SEHNR, CDR2 FQNEAQ (reference sequence). CDR3 size: 12 residues. The CDR3 DNA reads as TGTGCCAGCAGCGAAACGGGGGACGAGCAGTACTTC. This gives the protein CASSETGDEQYF.

The genes are TRBV6-6 and TRBJ2-7; 11 bases align to TRBD1. Germline CDR1 and CDR2: MNHNY and SVGAGI (reference sequence). The CDR3 totals 13 residues. Trimming cost V 7 bases and J 7 bases; bases outside gene matches: 6. In DNA, the CDR3 is TGTGCCAGCACAAGGACAGGGGGCGATGAGCAGTACTTC. It specifies CASTRTGGDEQYF.

The V call is TRBV7-3, the J call TRBJ2-5, with 8 bases that match TRBD2. With V trimmed by 5 bases and J by 4 bases, 9 bases remained unmatched. The CDR3 has 15 amino acids. Germline CDR1 SGHTA, CDR2 FQGTGA. For the CDR3, the DNA is TGTGCCAGCAGCGTTTCTAGAACTAGCGGAGAGACCCAGTACTTC. It specifies CASSVSRTSGETQYF.

The chain combines TRBV4-1 with TRBJ2-5; D is possibly TRBD2 (5 bases). Trimming removed 0 bases from V and 0 bases from J, with 8 bases in between. CDR1 MGHRA and CDR2 YSYEKL come from the germline V gene. This CDR3 comprises 15 residues. Here the CDR3 reads CASSQDRGYQETQYF. CDR3 coding DNA: TGCGCCAGCAGCCAAGATCGAGGGTACCAAGAGACCCAGTACTTC.

This clone was observed a handful of times. V is TRBV6-5 and J is TRBJ2-3, with a tentative D call TRBD1 (6 bases). The CDR3 extends over 14 amino acids. Trimming removed 4 bases at V and 2 bases at J, with 10 bases between. Germline V gene lookup returns CDR1 MNHEY and CDR2 SVGAGI. In nucleotides, the CDR3 is TGTGCCAGCAGTTCCAGGGGATCCACAGATACGCAGTATTTT. Translation gives CASSSRGSTDTQYF.

CDR3: CASSLVSLAGTQYF. The CDR3 region has the DNA TGTGCCAGCAGCTTAGTGTCCCTAGCGGGGACCCAGTACTTC. V and J are TRBV7-8 and TRBJ2-5; 8 nucleotides agree with TRBD2. CDR1 and CDR2 (germline): SGHVS, FQNEAQ. The CDR3 is 14 amino acids. J was trimmed by 7 bases and V by 1 base; bases with no gene match: 5.

This clone was observed a single time. V usage is TRBV5-1 and J usage is TRBJ2-5; 14 bases fit TRBD2. Trimming cost V 7 bases and J 4 bases; bases outside gene matches: 12. CDR3 length: 17 residues. Germline V gives CDR1 SGHRS, CDR2 YFSETQ. The CDR3 reads CASFHLGLAGAPETQYF. The DNA for the CDR3 is TGCGCCAGCTTCCACCTGGGACTAGCGGGGGCCCCAGAGACCCAGTACTTC.

The chain carries TRBV7-3 and TRBJ2-1, with D possibly matching TRBD1 (5 bases). This CDR3 is built from 12 residues. The germline V and J ends were trimmed by 3 bases and 8 bases, with 8 bases remaining between them. Germline V gene lookup returns CDR1 SGHTA and CDR2 FQGTGA. Here the CDR3 reads CASSLEGDEQFF. CDR3 nucleotide sequence: TGTGCCAGCAGCTTGGAAGGGGATGAGCAGTTCTTC.

The V and J genes are TRBV11-3 and TRBJ2-7; tentative D call: TRBD2 (6 bases). From germline, CDR1 is SGHNT and CDR2 YENEEA. Trimming removed 1 base from V and 3 bases from J, with 16 bases in between. The CDR3 sequence is 16 residues long. The CDR3, as DNA: TGTGCCAGCAGCTTAGGGATGCGGGGCGGATACTACGAGCAGTACTTC. Amino acid sequence: CASSLGMRGGYYEQYF.

The chain is built from TRBV28 and TRBJ2-7; no definite D call. The CDR3 runs to 13 residues. With 6 bases removed from V and 2 bases from J, the gap between germline ends came to 11 bases. Looked up from germline, CDR1 is MDHEN and CDR2 is SYDVKM. CDR3 region: CASSSSPAYEQYF. The CDR3 coding sequence is TGTGCCAGCAGCTCCTCCCCCGCCTACGAGCAGTACTTC.

The CDR3 region has the DNA TGTGCCTGGAGTGAATGGCAGGGGGTTAACTATGGCTACACCTTC. It encodes CAWSEWQGVNYGYTF. The rearrangement links TRBV30 to TRBJ1-2; 7 bases map to TRBD1. Per germline, CDR1 GTSNPN and CDR2 SVGIG (reference sequence). The CDR3 spans 15 residues. Germline trimming cut 1 base from V and 1 base from J; bases unmatched to any gene: 6. Complete variable domain (other parts from reference TRBV30 and TRBJ1-2): SQTIHQWPATLVQPVGSPLSLECTVEGTSNPNLYWYRQAAGRGLQLLFYSVGIGQISSEVPQNLSASRPQDRQFILSSKKLLLSDSGFYLCAWSEWQGVNYGYTFGSGTRLTVV.

The J gene is TRBJ2-6, the V gene TRBV6-1; D ambiguous. Trimming took 4 bases from V and 0 from J, leaving 7 bases between them. Per the germline V gene, CDR1 is MNHNS and CDR2 is SASEGT. The CDR3 totals 15 residues. The CDR3 loop reads CASSGAFSGANVLTF. For the CDR3, the DNA is TGTGCCAGCAGTGGGGCGTTCTCTGGGGCCAACGTCCTGACTTTC.

A few counts support this clone. The chain employs TRBV7-8 and TRBJ1-5, with a tentative D call TRBD1 (6 bases). The CDR3 has 16 amino acids. Germline lookup yields CDR1 SGHVS and CDR2 FQNEAQ. V lost 5 bases, J lost 9 bases, and 23 bases lay in between. The CDR3 sequence is CASSTGTYTGLWPQHF. The CDR3 nucleotides read TGTGCCAGCAGCACAGGGACCTACACCGGTTTATGGCCCCAGCATTTT.

This chain links TRBV7-2 with TRBJ1-2, with a possible D match to TRBD1 (5 bases). CDR3 length equals 14 residues. Germline V gene lookup returns CDR1 SGHTA and CDR2 FQGNSA. Trimming pared 3 bases from V and 7 bases from J, leaving 15 bases between. The CDR3 sequence: CASSFRSQGGGYTF. CDR3 sequence (DNA): TGTGCCAGCAGCTTCCGTAGCCAGGGTGGTGGCTACACCTTC.

This clone was counted a single time. CDR3 amino acids: CACYTGSLSGANVLTF. The CDR3 DNA reads as TGTGCCTGTTATACAGGGTCCCTAAGCGGGGCCAACGTCCTGACTTTC. This rearrangement joins TRBV30 to TRBJ2-6, with D possibly matching TRBD1 (6 bases). The CDR3 length is 16 residues. The V and J ends lost 6 bases and 4 bases respectively, with 19 bases between them. CDR1 GTSNPN and CDR2 SVGIG come from the germline V gene (reference sequence).

V is TRBV6-5 and J is TRBJ1-1; D possibly corresponds to TRBD1 (6 bases). V dropped 6 bases and J dropped 3 bases, with 14 bases sitting between them. The CDR3 runs to 14 residues. Per germline, CDR1 MNHEY and CDR2 SVGAGI. The CDR3: CASSHRVTDTEAFF. CDR3 nucleotides: TGTGCCAGCAGCCACAGGGTTACGGACACTGAAGCTTTCTTT.